This TCR beta chain was sequenced in a study of cytotoxic CD8 clonotypes in ibrutinib-treated CLL. Study-level results: The public clonotypes identified were infrequent and showed contraction or stability on treatment.

This clone was seen a handful of times. The antigen remains undetermined. The CDR3 extends over 17 amino acids. CDR1 is SGHDN, CDR2 FVKESK, per germline. The trim removed 1 base at V and 4 bases at J, leaving 8 bases unmatched. Profiled with immunoSEQ multiplex PCR; TCRdb holds only in-frame clones, not every one. Of 150,000 or so clones in the sample, roughly three quarters were seen once. V gene TRBV14 combines with J gene TRBJ2-1, with 9 bases aligning to TRBD1. The clonotype was recovered from a human donor with chronic lymphocytic leukemia. The sequencing used PBMCs, collected after 12 months of ibrutinib treatment. CDR3 DNA sequence: TGTGCCAGCAGCCAAGTTTGGGACAGGGTATCTTACAATGAGCAGTTCTTC. Protein product: CASSQVWDRVSYNEQFF.